Sequencing of this T cell receptor (beta chain) was carried out in a study of memory CD4+ T cells and cytomegalovirus serostatus. V was pared by 3 bases and J by 6 bases, with 7 bases of the junction left unmatched. Germline V gives CDR1 SGHNT, CDR2 YYREEE (reference sequence). The CDR3 extends over 15 amino acids. This table comes from immunoSEQ multiplex PCR, and its TCRdb copy is limited to in-frame clones, with some not included. The sample includes about 41,000 clones, roughly 83% of them seen just once. Single viable CD3+CD4+CD8-CD45RO+ cells were sorted as the memory CD4+ T cells. The chain carries TRBV5-4 and TRBJ2-1; TRBD1 matches at 9 bases. This sequence originates from an adult in good health and CMV-seronegative. The sequencing input was memory CD4+ T cells from blood. DNA of the CDR3: TGTGCCAGCAGCTGGGACAGGGCCACAGGCAATGAGCAGTTCTTC. Amino acids: CASSWDRATGNEQFF.